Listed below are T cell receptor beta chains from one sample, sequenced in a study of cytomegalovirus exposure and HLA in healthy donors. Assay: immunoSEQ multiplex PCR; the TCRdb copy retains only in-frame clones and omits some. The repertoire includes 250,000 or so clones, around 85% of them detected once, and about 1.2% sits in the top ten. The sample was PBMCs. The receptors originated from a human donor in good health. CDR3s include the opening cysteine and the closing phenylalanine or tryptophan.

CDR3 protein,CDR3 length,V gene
CAWSGGTTNEKLFF,14,TRBV30
CASRKTGREQFF,12,TRBV11-2
CASTQAGLGANVLTF,15,TRBV4-1
CASSPSYNSPLHF,13,TRBV5-1
CATSRGRTGLYEKLFF,16,TRBV15
CASSPGLAGTDTQYF,15,TRBV5-1
CAWSEGQSGGFTEAFF,16,TRBV30
CATRPGTGDNEQFF,14,TRBV10-3
CASSPLGTGGSGELFF,16,TRBV11-3
CASSPMLAGRSYEQYF,16,TRBV14
CASSMPSGQYNEQFF,15,TRBV19
CASSRRQGAYEQYF,14,TRBV14
CASSLFVVPSAGNTGELFF,19,TRBV5-1
CASSRREITETQYF,14,TRBV2
CASSRTSGRADYEQYF,16,TRBV6-6
CASSSRRLTTYEQYF,15,TRBV27
CASSWGGGAANYGYTF,16,TRBV28
CASSLDHVGSLVF,13,TRBV28
CASSPIQDRNTEAFF,15,TRBV18
CASTVARGRVNEQFF,15,TRBV27
CASSSIITGLEEKLFF,16,TRBV5-6
CSSSGGGYNYGYTF,14,TRBV7-9
CASKGYNEQFF,11,TRBV6-5
CASSLGQGLTEAFF,14,TRBV7-3
CASSLKLADYNEQFF,15,TRBV5-4
CASSIEEQGTYNEQFF,16,TRBV19
CASSLAGLAGVGTGELFF,18,TRBV7-8
CASSLRGYTQYF,12,TRBV5-1
CASSPLTTSTGELFF,15,TRBV6-5
CASSPNRVRGNSPLHF,16,TRBV18
CAWSEGQGSYEQYF,14,TRBV30
CASRIHTTTSGYEQYF,16,TRBV5-1
CASSYFRTGFEQFF,14,TRBV27
CATRSSRLGEKNIQYF,16,TRBV5-6
CASSQNAGKQGEQYF,15,TRBV4-3
CASSLVAPGGNTGELFF,17,TRBV5-4
CASSWGLAGGTYEQYF,16,TRBV7-2
CASSADSTYEQYF,13,TRBV9
CASRASGIPYEQYF,14,TRBV6-1
CSVEGKTGGGGRASSYNEQFF,21,TRBV29-1
CASSVGQKGSPLHF,14,TRBV6-5
CASSIAGGTTEAFF,14,TRBV19
CSVAGAGTSYEQYF,14,TRBV29-1
CASSGRDRYEQYF,13,TRBV5-6
CRVEGSSYNEQFF,13,TRBV29-1
CASSEHDRGRADTQYF,16,TRBV10-2
CASSRQDRDPYEQYF,15,TRBV6-1
CASSASGGYTGELFF,15,TRBV6-1